The 15 T cell receptor beta chains reported below all come from one sample, sequenced in a study of blood T cell repertoires in COVID-19 (dated by TCRdb to 2018 to 2021). Libraries were prepared through the immunoSEQ multiplex PCR assay. TCRdb took over this immuneACCESS table, retaining in-frame rearrangements with V and J assigned. Such tables are incomplete; in checked studies, under half of the missing clones stem from an unresolved V gene, and the remainder is unexplained. The sample table shows 100,000 or so clones, and 70% to 90% are seen once. The top ten clonotypes cover over 0.45% of the sample. The sample comprised peripheral blood. The origin of the receptors is a man aged 55 to 69 with acute or convalescent COVID-19.

The CDR3 nucleotides read TGCGCCAGCAGCTTGGGAGCTAGCGGGAAGGGTGATACGCAGTATTTT. It encodes CASSLGASGKGDTQYF. The chain uses TRBV5-1 and TRBJ2-3; TRBD2 matches at 9 bases. V dropped 0 bases and J dropped 6; count of bases not matched to a gene: 8. CDR3 length: 16 residues. Germline CDR1 reads SGHRS; CDR2 reads YFSETQ.

The CDR3: CAINRDGPSEQFF. CDR3 bases: TGTGCCATCAACAGGGACGGCCCATCTGAGCAGTTCTTC. The chain employs TRBV10-3 and TRBJ2-1; a possible D gene is TRBD1 (6 bases). The germline V gene encodes CDR1 ENHRY and CDR2 SYGVKD. V was pared by 7 bases and J by 9 bases, with 16 bases between. This CDR3 is built from 13 residues.

The chain recombines TRBV29-1 with TRBJ2-7; 12 bases map to TRBD2. The CDR3 consists of 15 residues. V lost 3 bases, J lost 5 bases, and 8 bases stayed unmatched. Germline V gene lookup returns CDR1 SQVTM and CDR2 ANQGSEA. CDR3 residues: CSVDSASGRAHEQYF. The CDR3, as DNA: TGCAGCGTTGATTCCGCTAGCGGGAGGGCCCACGAGCAGTACTTC.

This clone has just a few counts. The chain's CDR3 is CASSRRDRGRQTQYF. In nucleotides, the CDR3 is TGTGCCAGCAGCCGAAGGGACAGGGGGCGGCAGACCCAGTACTTC. This sequence joins TRBV14 and TRBJ2-5, with TRBD1 matching over 12 bases. Germline loops: CDR1 SGHDN, CDR2 FVKESK. CDR3 size: 15 residues. J lost 6 bases, V lost 4 bases, and 6 bases had no gene match.

The V call is TRBV5-4, the J call TRBJ2-1, with D perhaps TRBD2 (6 bases). Germline V gives CDR1 SGHNT, CDR2 YYREEE (reference sequence). The V end was cut by 0 bases, the J end by 4 bases, with 11 bases between. The CDR3 length is 15 residues. CDR3: CASSLARLGYNEQFF. CDR3 in DNA: TGTGCCAGCAGCTTGGCCCGACTAGGGTACAATGAGCAGTTCTTC. The full variable domain, rest sourced from reference TRBV5-4 and TRBJ2-1, is ETGVTQSPTHLIKTRGQQVTLRCSSQSGHNTVSWYQQALGQGPQFIFQYYREEENGRGNFPPRFSGLQFPNYSSELNVNALELDDSALYLCASSLARLGYNEQFFGPGTRLTVL.

CDR3 bases: TGTGCCATCAGTGCGGCGGGGGATCAAGAGACCCAGTACTTC. As protein: CAISAAGDQETQYF. This chain links TRBV10-3 with TRBJ2-5; 7 bases are a match to TRBD2. CDR1 and CDR2 (germline): ENHRY, SYGVKD. CDR3 length: 14 amino acids. With V trimmed by 4 bases and J by 2 bases, 4 bases remained unmatched.

The V and J genes are TRBV6-5 and TRBJ2-7; weak D call: TRBD1 (6 bases). The germline gives CDR1 MNHEY, CDR2 SVGAGI. Trimming shortened V by 8 bases and J by 0 bases, and 14 bases separated the two germline ends. The CDR3 loop spans 14 amino acids. The CDR3 DNA follows: TGTGCCAGCGGCCGGGACACTCTCTCCTACGAGCAGTACTTC. Amino acid sequence: CASGRDTLSYEQYF.

V usage is TRBV3-1 (or the pseudogene TRBV3-2) and J usage is TRBJ2-7; no reliable D call. V was trimmed by 2 bases and J by 7 bases, leaving 9 bases between them. Per the germline V gene, CDR1 is LGHDT and CDR2 is YNNKEL (reference sequence). The CDR3 runs 12 residues. The CDR3 nucleotides read TGTGCCAGCAGCCAAAACCCTCTAGAGCAGTACTTC. Protein product: CASSQNPLEQYF.

The V and J genes are TRBV2 and TRBJ1-2; perhaps TRBD1 as D (5 bases). Germline CDR1 and CDR2: SNHLY and FYNNEI. CDR3 length equals 13 residues. V was shortened by 5 bases and J by 0 bases, with 7 bases between the two germline ends. The CDR3 nucleotides read TGTGCCAGCAGTTCGACAGCTAACTATGGCTACACCTTC. Translated: CASSSTANYGYTF.

This clone was observed once. The V call is TRBV7-3, the J call TRBJ2-3, with D possibly TRBD2 on 5 matching bases. The germline CDR1 and CDR2 sequences are SGHTA and FQGTGA. Trimming shortened V by 5 bases and J by 13 bases, and 16 bases separated the two germline ends. The CDR3 length is 12 residues. CDR3 coding DNA: TGTGCCAGCAGCCCCGGACTCGGACGGGAGTATTTT. It codes for CASSPGLGREYF. Full variable domain (outside the CDR3, taken from reference TRBV7-3 and TRBJ2-3): GAGVSQTPSNKVTEKGKYVELRCDPISGHTALYWYRQSLGQGPEFLIYFQGTGAADDSGLPNDRFFAVRPEGSVSTLKIQRTERGDSAVYLCASSPGLGREYFGPGTRLTVL.

This clone was seen once. CDR3 sequence: CASRIWRDRSPQPQHF. The DNA for the CDR3 is TGTGCCAGTAGAATCTGGCGGGACAGGAGTCCTCAGCCCCAGCATTTT. The genes are TRBV19 and TRBJ1-5; TRBD1 matches at 8 bases. Germline-derived CDR1 and CDR2 are LNHDA and SQIVND (reference sequence). CDR3 length: 16 amino acids. The junction had 13 bases not matched to a gene; V was cut back by 6 bases and J by 6 bases.

The rearrangement links TRBV28 to TRBJ1-6; a possible D gene is TRBD1 (6 bases). V lost 2 bases, J lost 0 bases, and 8 bases lay in between. Per the germline V gene, CDR1 is MDHEN and CDR2 is SYDVKM. This CDR3 region has 16 residues. Written as DNA, the CDR3 is TGTGCCAGCAGTTTAGGGGGGGCCTCCTATAATTCACCCCTCCACTTT. Residues: CASSLGGASYNSPLHF.

This sequence joins TRBV3-1 (or the pseudogene TRBV3-2) and TRBJ1-1; D not certain. The CDR3 length is 17 residues. CDR1 and CDR2 (germline): LGHDT, YNNKEL (reference sequence). The V and J ends lost 4 bases and 3 bases respectively, with 21 bases between them. The CDR3 DNA is TGTGCCAGCAGCCGTTCGGTAACTTTACAGCGGGACACTGAAGCTTTCTTT. Translation: CASSRSVTLQRDTEAFF.

The V and J genes are TRBV5-1 and TRBJ2-3; 8 nucleotides align to TRBD2. With V trimmed by 0 bases and J by 1 base, 1 base remained unmatched. Germline lookup yields CDR1 SGHRS and CDR2 YFSETQ. This CDR3 has 15 residues. CDR3 amino acids: CASSLVAGRTDTQYF. CDR3 nucleotides: TGCGCCAGCAGCTTGGTAGCGGGACGCACAGATACGCAGTATTTT.

This chain links TRBV9 with TRBJ2-2, with a possible D match to TRBD1 (5 bases). V was clipped by 2 bases and J by 1 base, with 15 bases between them. The CDR3 consists of 17 residues. The V gene's germline CDR1 is SGDLS and CDR2 YYNGEE. The CDR3 sequence: CASSVLTGAKNTGELFF. The CDR3, as DNA: TGTGCCAGCAGCGTCTTAACTGGGGCTAAGAACACCGGGGAGCTGTTTTTT.